The 24 T cell receptor beta chains reported below all come from one sample, sequenced in a study of T cell responses to AZD1222 COVID-19 vaccine. Using immunoSEQ multiplex PCR, the repertoire was profiled, and TCRdb retains in-frame clones only, with some absent. The sample carries about 140,000 clones, around 92% recorded once. The specimen comprised peripheral blood, sampled 28 days after the second AZD1222 dose. These TCRs come from an adult who received the AZD1222 COVID-19 vaccine.

J is TRBJ2-3 and V is TRBV14; possibly TRBD2 for D (5 bases). The ends were cut back, 0 bases at V and 4 bases at J, with 8 bases in the middle. The CDR3 contains 14 residues. CDR1 is SGHDN and CDR2 is FVKESK in the germline V gene. As DNA, the CDR3 is TGTGCCAGCAGCCAAGATCACGGGGCAGATACGCAGTATTTT. Translating it yields CASSQDHGADTQYF. Variable domain in full (rest from reference TRBV14 and TRBJ2-3): EAGVTQFPSHSVIEKGQTVTLRCDPISGHDNLYWYRRVMGKEIKFLLHFVKESKQDESGMPNNRFLAERTGGTYSTLKVQPAELEDSGVYFCASSQDHGADTQYFGPGTRLTVL.

This chain joins TRBV20-1 and TRBJ1-5; D perhaps matches TRBD1 (5 bases). This CDR3 region has 15 residues. Trimming took 3 bases from V and 6 from J, leaving 18 bases between them. Germline CDR1 and CDR2: DFQATT and SNEGSKA (reference sequence). In nucleotides, the CDR3 is TGCAGTGCTAGTAGTTCATTGGGGGGAGGTCAGCCCCAGCATTTT. Translating gives CSASSSLGGGQPQHF.

The chain is built from TRBV10-2 and TRBJ1-5, with D maybe TRBD1 (5 bases). The CDR3 has 13 amino acids. The V and J ends lost 6 bases and 7 bases respectively, with 13 bases between them. The germline CDR1 and CDR2 sequences are WSHSY and SAAADI. CDR3 loop: CASSQGLGQPQHF. CDR3 in DNA: TGCGCCAGCAGCCAGGGTTTGGGGCAGCCCCAGCATTTT.

The V and J genes are TRBV27 and TRBJ2-2; D gene uncertain. This CDR3 has 15 amino acids. CDR1 is MNHEY and CDR2 is SMNVEV in the germline V gene (reference sequence). The V gene lost 5 bases and the J gene lost 3 bases, with 13 bases spanning the gap. CDR3 sequence: CASSPPVRHTGELFF. CDR3 nucleotide sequence: TGTGCCAGCAGTCCCCCGGTCAGACACACCGGGGAGCTGTTTTTT.

On this clone: A read error may produce the germline difference seen at one junction end. This chain connects TRBV3-1 (or the pseudogene TRBV3-2) to TRBJ2-7, with 9 positions matching TRBD1. The CDR3 extends over 13 amino acids. Germline CDR1 is LGHDT and CDR2 is YNNKEL (reference sequence). The chain's CDR3 is CASSQSGQGDGFF. The CDR3 nucleotides are TGTGCCAGCAGCCAATCGGGACAGGGCGACGGATTCTTC.

The V and J genes are TRBV7-3 and TRBJ1-2; the D is unclear. The V and J ends lost 5 bases and 4 bases respectively, with 11 bases between them. CDR3 size: 13 residues. Germline V gives CDR1 SGHTA, CDR2 FQGTGA. CDR3 bases: TGTGCCAGCAGCCCGACGGGGATCTATGGCTACACCTTC. It is translated as CASSPTGIYGYTF.

The chain recombines TRBV20-1 with TRBJ2-7, with 13 bases fitting TRBD2. This CDR3 is 14 amino acids long. Unmatched junction bases numbered 6, after V lost 3 bases and J lost 7 bases. CDR1 is DFQATT, CDR2 SNEGSKA, per germline (reference sequence). Written as DNA, the CDR3 is TGCAGTGCTAGTCCGACTAGCGGGAGGAGGGAGCAGTACTTC. Residues: CSASPTSGRREQYF.

The CDR3 protein is CASSQGRTGNTIYF. The CDR3 coding sequence is TGTGCCAGCAGCCAAGGGCGGACTGGAAACACCATATATTTT. This rearrangement joins TRBV3-1 (or the pseudogene TRBV3-2) to TRBJ1-3; no clear D. Germline CDR1 is LGHDT and CDR2 is YNNKEL (reference sequence). The V end lost 1 base, the J end lost 2 bases, and 6 bases lay between the germline ends. CDR3 length: 14 amino acids.

The rearrangement joins TRBV12-3 or TRBV12-4 to TRBJ1-2; no clear D gene. Trimming shortened V by 7 bases and J by 8 bases, and 14 bases separated the two germline ends. This CDR3 contains 12 residues. The CDR3 loop reads CASKTGQGGYTF. In DNA form, the CDR3 reads TGTGCCAGCAAGACGGGCCAAGGGGGCTACACCTTC.

The V gene is TRBV10-3, the J gene TRBJ2-3; perhaps TRBD2 as D (5 bases). The V end was cut by 10 bases, the J end by 0 bases, with 14 bases between. The CDR3 covers 14 residues. CDR1 is ENHRY and CDR2 is SYGVKD in the germline V gene. As DNA, the CDR3 is TGTGCCACCGGGGAGACCGAGAGCACAGATACGCAGTATTTT. It is translated as CATGETESTDTQYF.

The chain links TRBV27 to TRBJ2-7; 9 bases line up with TRBD2. J gave up 5 bases and V 5 bases, and 13 bases lay outside the gene matches. The length of the CDR3 is 16 residues. Germline-derived CDR1 and CDR2 are MNHEY and SMNVEV (reference sequence). The CDR3 DNA reads as TGTGCCAGCAGTCAAGCGGGAGGCTCCGGGGGACACGAGCAGTACTTC. Protein sequence: CASSQAGGSGGHEQYF.

The chain recombines TRBV7-9 with TRBJ2-7, with a possible D match to TRBD2 (5 bases). Between the trimmed V and J ends, which lost 1 base and 1 base, there was a span of 8 bases. CDR1 is SEHNR and CDR2 is FQNEAQ in the germline V gene (reference sequence). The CDR3 contains 14 residues. The CDR3: CASSLGTGSYEQYF. The CDR3 region has the DNA TGTGCCAGCAGCTTAGGAACGGGGTCCTACGAGCAGTACTTC.

This clone was observed a few times. The V gene is TRBV7-9, the J gene TRBJ1-3; 7 bases line up with TRBD1. CDR1 is SEHNR, CDR2 FQNEAQ, per germline (reference sequence). The length of the CDR3 is 14 residues. After removal of 4 bases from V and 3 bases from J, the junction contained 3 bases not matched to a gene. The CDR3 reads CASSSTGDGNTIYF. The CDR3 region has the DNA TGTGCCAGCAGCTCCACAGGGGATGGAAACACCATATATTTT.

This clone was seen a handful of times. This chain links TRBV5-1 with TRBJ2-1; 11 nucleotides agree with TRBD2. V gave up 0 bases and J gave up 0 bases; unmatched junction bases: 2. CDR3 length: 17 amino acids. Per the germline V gene, CDR1 is SGHRS and CDR2 is YFSETQ. Here the CDR3 reads CASSLGLAGSSYNEQFF. The DNA of the CDR3 is TGCGCCAGCAGCTTGGGACTAGCGGGGTCCTCCTACAATGAGCAGTTCTTC. The complete variable domain, with remaining parts taken from reference TRBV5-1 and TRBJ2-1, reads KAGVTQTPRYLIKTRGQQVTLSCSPISGHRSVSWYQQTPGQGLQFLFEYFSETQRNKGNFPGRFSGRQFSNSRSEMNVSTLELGDSALYLCASSLGLAGSSYNEQFFGPGTRLTVL.

The genes are TRBV10-3 and TRBJ1-2; TRBD1 matches 11 bases. The CDR3 has 15 amino acids. CDR1 is ENHRY and CDR2 is SYGVKD in the germline V gene. The V and J ends lost 6 bases and 4 bases, in that order; junction bases with no gene match: 7. The CDR3 DNA reads as TGTGCCATCAGGGACGGACAGGGGGCGGTCTATGGCTACACCTTC. This translates into CAIRDGQGAVYGYTF.

The CDR3 reads CSVVRTGGPTEAFF. The CDR3 DNA follows: TGCAGCGTTGTGAGGACAGGGGGTCCCACTGAAGCTTTCTTT. The chain joins TRBV29-1 to TRBJ1-1; 10 bases match TRBD1. Germline CDR1 SQVTM, CDR2 ANQGSEA. Losses at the gene ends were 4 bases for V and 4 bases for J; bases not matched to a gene: 6. The CDR3 extends over 14 amino acids.

The CDR3 loop reads CATSREITGQRYF. In nucleotides, the CDR3 is TGTGCCACCAGCAGAGAGATTACGGGTCAGCGGTACTTC. The chain carries TRBV15 and TRBJ2-7, with unresolved D. The CDR3 contains 13 residues. The germline V gene has CDR1 LNHNV and CDR2 YYDKDF (reference sequence). V was shortened by 0 bases and J by 12 bases, with 15 bases between the two germline ends. The variable domain in full, with the rest retrieved from reference TRBV15 and TRBJ2-7, is DAMVIQNPRYQVTQFGKPVTLSCSQTLNHNVMYWYQQKSSQAPKLLFHYYDKDFNNEADTPDNFQSRRPNTSFCFLDIRSPGLGDTAMYLCATSREITGQRYFGPGTRLTVT.

V and J are TRBV5-1 and TRBJ2-7; 8 bases agree with TRBD2. Germline loops: CDR1 SGHRS, CDR2 YFSETQ. V lost 4 bases to trimming and J lost 3 bases; unmatched junction nucleotides: 9. This CDR3 has 15 amino acids. The CDR3 spells CASSLTPGLGYEQYF. As DNA, the CDR3 is TGCGCCAGCAGCCTTACTCCGGGACTAGGCTACGAGCAGTACTTC. The whole variable domain, filled in from reference TRBV5-1 and TRBJ2-7, reads KAGVTQTPRYLIKTRGQQVTLSCSPISGHRSVSWYQQTPGQGLQFLFEYFSETQRNKGNFPGRFSGRQFSNSRSEMNVSTLELGDSALYLCASSLTPGLGYEQYFGPGTRLTVT.

The rearrangement links TRBV6-2 or TRBV6-3 to TRBJ1-3; D unclear. The germline V and J ends were trimmed by 6 bases and 2 bases, with 8 bases remaining between them. The CDR3 is 13 amino acids. Germline values: CDR1 MNHEY, CDR2 SVGEGT. The CDR3 protein is CASSLFTGNTIYF. The CDR3 nucleotides read TGTGCCAGCAGCCTATTCACTGGAAACACCATATATTTT.

With respect to this clone: Sequence at one end of the junction differs from germline and may be a read error. This sequence joins TRBV5-1 and TRBJ1-2; TRBD1 matches 10 bases. Germline V gene data show CDR1 as SGHRS and CDR2 as YFSETQ. This CDR3 spans 11 amino acids. CDR3 DNA sequence: TGCGCCAGCAGCCTAGACAGGGGGCAGGAGTTC. Translating it yields CASSLDRGQEF.

The chain uses TRBV6-5 and TRBJ2-7, with D uncertain. Germline V lookup: CDR1 MNHEY, CDR2 SVGAGI. The germline V and J ends were trimmed by 6 bases and 0 bases, with 12 bases remaining between them. This CDR3 spans 14 amino acids. CDR3 residues: CASRLSAASYEQYF. CDR3 bases: TGTGCCAGCAGGTTAAGCGCCGCCTCCTACGAGCAGTACTTC.

This chain connects TRBV7-2 to TRBJ2-1; a possible D gene is TRBD1 (5 bases). This CDR3 is 14 amino acids long. V was shortened by 5 bases and J by 9 bases, with 17 bases between the two germline ends. Germline-derived CDR1 and CDR2 are SGHTA and FQGNSA. The CDR3 reads CASSPVDSSGEQFF. In nucleotides, the CDR3 is TGTGCCAGCAGCCCAGTTGACAGTTCGGGTGAGCAGTTCTTC.

The chain uses TRBV29-1 and TRBJ2-7, with 14 bases fitting TRBD2. Trimming at V came to 7 bases and at J to 2 bases, leaving 7 bases not matched to a gene. The germline V gene has CDR1 SQVTM and CDR2 ANQGSEA. The CDR3 is 15 amino acids. In DNA, the CDR3 is TGCAGCGGCGGGACTAGCGGGGGAGGTACCTACGAGCAGTACTTC. Encoded protein: CSGGTSGGGTYEQYF.

The rearrangement uses TRBV28 and TRBJ2-7; TRBD1 matches at 9 bases. Germline lookup yields CDR1 MDHEN and CDR2 SYDVKM. Unmatched junction bases numbered 7, after V lost 7 bases and J lost 6 bases. The CDR3 contains 13 residues. Written as DNA, the CDR3 is TGTGCCAGCAAAAGACAGGGGGGCCTCGAGCAGTACTTC. The encoded protein is CASKRQGGLEQYF.